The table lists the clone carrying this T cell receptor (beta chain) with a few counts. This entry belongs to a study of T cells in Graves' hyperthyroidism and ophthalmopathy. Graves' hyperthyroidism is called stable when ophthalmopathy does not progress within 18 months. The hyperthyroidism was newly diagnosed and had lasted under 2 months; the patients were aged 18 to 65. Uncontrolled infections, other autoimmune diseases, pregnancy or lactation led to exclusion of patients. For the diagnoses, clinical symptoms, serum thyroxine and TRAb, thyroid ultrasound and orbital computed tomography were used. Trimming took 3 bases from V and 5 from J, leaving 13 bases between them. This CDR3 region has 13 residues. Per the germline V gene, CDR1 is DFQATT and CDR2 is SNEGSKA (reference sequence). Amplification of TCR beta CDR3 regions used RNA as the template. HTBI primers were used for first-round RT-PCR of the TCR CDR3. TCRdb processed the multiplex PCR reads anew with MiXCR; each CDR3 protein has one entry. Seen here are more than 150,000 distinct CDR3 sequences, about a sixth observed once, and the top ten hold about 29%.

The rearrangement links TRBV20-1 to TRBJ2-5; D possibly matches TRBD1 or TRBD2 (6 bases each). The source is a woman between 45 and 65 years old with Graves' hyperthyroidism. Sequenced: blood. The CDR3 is CSASGGPGETQYF. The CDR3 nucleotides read TGCAGTGCTAGTGGGGGGCCCGGGGAGACCCAGTACTTC.